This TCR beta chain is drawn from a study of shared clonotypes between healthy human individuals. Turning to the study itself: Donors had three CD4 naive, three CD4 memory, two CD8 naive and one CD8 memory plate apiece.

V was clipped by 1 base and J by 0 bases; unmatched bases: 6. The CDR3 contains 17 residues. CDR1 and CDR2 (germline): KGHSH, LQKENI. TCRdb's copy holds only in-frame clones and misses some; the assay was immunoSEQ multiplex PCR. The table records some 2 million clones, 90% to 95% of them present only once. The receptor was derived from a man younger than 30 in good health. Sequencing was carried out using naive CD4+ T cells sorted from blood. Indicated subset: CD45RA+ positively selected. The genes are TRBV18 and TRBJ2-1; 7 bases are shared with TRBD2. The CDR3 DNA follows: TGTGCCAGCTCACCACGGAGCGGGGTGAGCTCCTACAATGAGCAGTTCTTC. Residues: CASSPRSGVSSYNEQFF. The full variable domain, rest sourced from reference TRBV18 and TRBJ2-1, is NAGVMQNPRHLVRRRGQEARLRCSPMKGHSHVYWYRQLPEEGLKFMVYLQKENIIDESGMPKERFSAEFPKEGPSILRIQQVVRGDSAAYFCASSPRSGVSSYNEQFFGPGTRLTVL.